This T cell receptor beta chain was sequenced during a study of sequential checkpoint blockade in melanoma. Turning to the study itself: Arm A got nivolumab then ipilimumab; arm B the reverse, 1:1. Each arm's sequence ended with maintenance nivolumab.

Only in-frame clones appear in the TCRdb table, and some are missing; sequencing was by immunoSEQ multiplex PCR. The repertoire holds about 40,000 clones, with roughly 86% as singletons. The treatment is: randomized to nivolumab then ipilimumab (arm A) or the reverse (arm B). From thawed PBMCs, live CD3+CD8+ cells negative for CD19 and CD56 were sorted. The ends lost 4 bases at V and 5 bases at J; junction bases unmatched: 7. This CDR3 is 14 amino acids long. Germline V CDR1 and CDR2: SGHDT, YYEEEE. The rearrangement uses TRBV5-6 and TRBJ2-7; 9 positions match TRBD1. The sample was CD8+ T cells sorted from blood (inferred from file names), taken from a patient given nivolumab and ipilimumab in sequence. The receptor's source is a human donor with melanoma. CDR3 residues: CASSVQGAGHEQYF. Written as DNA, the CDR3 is TGTGCCAGCAGCGTACAGGGGGCAGGGCACGAGCAGTACTTC.